This TCR beta chain was documented in a study of Ad26.COV2.S vaccination and SARS-CoV-2 variants. The germline gives CDR1 LNHNV, CDR2 YYDKDF (reference sequence). CDR3 length: 15 residues. Between the trimmed V and J ends, which lost 1 base and 8 bases, there was a span of 14 bases. Repertoires were generated with immunoSEQ multiplex PCR, while TCRdb's copy carries only in-frame clones and drops some. This sample yields about 680,000 clones, of which 70% to 90% are seen a single time; nearly 1.5% belongs to the top ten. Treatment of the sample: some 20 received Ad26.COV2.S at low or high dose, single or two shots; several received placebo; per-sample allocation not given. At day 63 after the first vaccine or placebo injection, samples were drawn.

The source was peripheral blood, collected in a trial of Ad26.COV2.S vaccine versus placebo. J is TRBJ1-4 and V is TRBV15; the D gene is possibly TRBD1 (6 bases). This receptor was obtained from a person aged 18-65 years who received the Ad26.COV2.S COVID-19 vaccine or a placebo. CDR3 in DNA: TGTGCCACCAGCAGAGTAGGGGGGGCTGTGGAAAAACTGTTTTTT. It specifies CATSRVGGAVEKLFF.